Listed below are T cell receptor beta chains from one sample, sequenced in a study of chemoradiotherapy in HPV16-positive cancers. Sequenced by immunoSEQ multiplex PCR; TCRdb stores in-frame clones only, minus some. The sample contains some 1,900 clones, 95% to 97% of which appear only once. The specimen comprised tumor tissue, sampled from a patient who underwent chemoradiotherapy. The source is a human donor with HPV-associated anogenital cancer. The CDR3 runs from the conserved cysteine through the conserved F or W. D genes are given only for firm matches. The size field is filled for only some rows; it gives once, few, many or a size class.

TRBV7-9,.,TRBJ1-1,.,CASRSMNTEAFF,TGTGCCAGCAGATCCATGAACACTGAAGCTTTCTTT
TRBV4-3,.,TRBJ1-1,.,CASSLGARLNTEAFF,TGCGCCAGCAGCCTGGGGGCAAGGCTGAACACTGAAGCTTTCTTT
TRBV7-9,.,TRBJ2-3,.,CASSLALAAPTDTQYF,TGTGCCAGCAGCTTAGCCTTAGCGGCCCCCACAGATACGCAGTATTTT
TRBV30,.,TRBJ1-6,TRBD1,CAWSEGTGRSPLHF,TGTGCCTGGAGTGAGGGGACAGGGAGGTCACCCCTCCACTTT
TRBV28,.,TRBJ1-2,.,CASSTSKGTKSYYGYTF,TGTGCCAGCAGCACCTCTAAGGGGACAAAATCCTACTATGGCTACACCTTC
TRBV30,.,TRBJ1-2,.,CAWARGRYYGYTF,TGTGCCTGGGCTCGGGGTCGGTACTATGGCTACACCTTC
TRBV6-1,.,TRBJ2-2,.,CASSEHGSTGELFF,TGTGCCAGCAGTGAACACGGGAGTACCGGGGAGCTGTTTTTT
TRBV9,once,TRBJ2-7,.,CASSVRAGLSEQYF,TGTGCCAGCAGCGTCAGGGCAGGGTTGTCCGAGCAGTACTTC
TRBV29-1,.,TRBJ2-7,TRBD1,CSVNRDRDEQYF,TGCAGCGTTAACCGGGACAGGGACGAGCAGTACTTC
TRBV28,.,TRBJ2-5,.,CASTGPTRKETQYF,TGTGCCAGCACAGGACCTACGCGGAAAGAGACCCAGTACTTC
TRBV29-1,.,TRBJ1-1,.,CSVPTSAEAFF,TGCAGCGTCCCGACCTCAGCGGAAGCTTTCTTT
TRBV6-4,.,TRBJ2-2,.,CASSPRVEGNTGELFF,TGTGCCAGCAGTCCCCGGGTTGAGGGGAACACCGGGGAGCTGTTTTTT
TRBV2,.,TRBJ1-6,.,CASSEEGGSPLHF,TGTGCCAGCAGTGAAGAGGGGGGGTCACCCCTCCACTTT
TRBV4-2,.,TRBJ2-5,TRBD2,CASSQSLAAQETQYF,TGTGCCAGCAGCCAATCACTAGCGGCACAAGAGACCCAGTACTTC
TRBV27,.,TRBJ2-5,.,CASNDIPGAQETQYF,TGTGCCAGCAATGATATACCAGGGGCCCAGGAGACCCAGTACTTC
TRBV29-1,.,TRBJ2-1,TRBD2,CSVVMLAGIEYNEQFF,TGCAGCGTCGTTATGCTAGCGGGGATCGAGTACAATGAGCAGTTCTTC
TRBV19,once,TRBJ1-4,.,CASSHRLQGATNEKLFF,TGTGCCAGTAGTCACCGCCTTCAGGGTGCAACTAATGAAAAACTGTTTTTT
TRBV7-2,.,TRBJ2-7,TRBD2,CASSRTSDSYEQYF,TGTGCCAGCAGCCGGACTAGCGACAGCTACGAGCAGTACTTC
TRBV4-1,.,TRBJ1-5,.,CASSQERGEPGMEPQHF,TGCGCCAGCAGCCAAGAGAGGGGGGAGCCGGGGATGGAGCCCCAGCATTTT
TRBV7-9,.,TRBJ2-1,TRBD2,CASSPNPLAGGPRNEQFF,TGTGCCAGCAGCCCGAACCCCTTAGCGGGAGGGCCAAGAAATGAGCAGTTCTTC
TRBV5-1,few,TRBJ2-2,TRBD1,CASSPRQGANTGELFF,TGCGCCAGCAGCCCGCGACAGGGTGCGAACACCGGGGAGCTGTTTTTT
TRBV6-4,.,TRBJ2-1,.,CASSDSDNNEQFF,TGTGCCAGCAGTGACTCCGATAACAATGAGCAGTTCTTC
TRBV4-3,.,TRBJ1-5,.,CASSQERVSNQPQHF,TGCGCCAGCAGCCAAGAAAGGGTAAGCAATCAGCCCCAGCATTTT
TRBV5-1,.,TRBJ2-7,TRBD2,CASSSTSGSYEQYF,TGCGCCAGCAGCTCTACTAGCGGCTCCTACGAGCAGTACTTC
TRBV29-1,.,TRBJ1-2,.,CSGLLGASYGYTF,TGCAGCGGCCTCTTGGGGGCGAGCTATGGCTACACCTTC
TRBV19,.,TRBJ2-7,.,CATRGYRYEQYF,TGTGCCACCCGGGGGTACCGCTACGAGCAGTACTTC
TRBV30,.,TRBJ2-7,.,CACNGLTAYEQYF,TGTGCCTGCAACGGTCTAACCGCCTACGAGCAGTACTTC
TRBV6-6,.,TRBJ2-1,.,CASAQGPSNEQFF,TGTGCCAGCGCTCAGGGGCCTTCCAATGAGCAGTTCTTC
TRBV2,.,TRBJ2-5,TRBD1,CASRANRGAETQYF,TGTGCCAGCAGAGCTAACAGGGGCGCGGAGACCCAGTACTTC
TRBV5-1,.,TRBJ2-7,.,CASRYTSFYEQYF,TGCGCCAGCAGATACACTAGTTTCTACGAGCAGTACTTC
TRBV2,.,TRBJ2-3,TRBD2,CASSAGLAGGTDTQYF,TGTGCCAGCAGTGCGGGACTAGCGGGAGGCACAGATACGCAGTATTTT
TRBV9,.,TRBJ2-1,.,CASSVGGWSYNEQFF,TGTGCCAGCAGCGTAGGGGGGTGGTCCTACAATGAGCAGTTCTTC
TRBV6-5,.,TRBJ2-6,TRBD1,CASSYGTGGANVLTF,TGTGCCAGCAGTTACGGGACAGGGGGGGCCAACGTCCTGACTTTC
TRBV28,.,TRBJ1-2,.,CASSLEWTDFNYGYTF,TGTGCCAGCAGTTTGGAGTGGACGGACTTTAACTATGGCTACACCTTC
TRBV7-7,.,TRBJ2-5,.,CASSLVGTPETQYF,TGTGCTAGCAGCTTAGTCGGGACCCCAGAGACCCAGTACTTC
TRBV6-1,.,TRBJ2-7,TRBD1,CASRGQGNEQYF,TGTGCCAGCAGAGGACAGGGGAACGAGCAGTACTTC
TRBV5-1,.,TRBJ2-5,.,CASSRDEETQYF,TGCGCCAGCAGCCGGGATGAGGAGACCCAGTACTTC
TRBV27,.,TRBJ1-1,.,CASSSAGRDTEAFF,TGTGCCAGCAGTTCGGCAGGGCGGGACACTGAAGCTTTCTTT
TRBV2,.,TRBJ2-2,.,CAIRVTLRTGELFF,TGTGCCATCCGGGTCACCCTCAGGACCGGGGAGCTGTTTTTT
TRBV7-8,.,TRBJ1-5,TRBD1,CASSLAGQGNQPQHF,TGTGCCAGCAGCTTAGCCGGACAGGGGAATCAGCCCCAGCATTTT
TRBV27,.,TRBJ1-5,.,CASSLRGRDQPQHF,TGTGCCAGCAGTTTACGGGGGCGGGATCAGCCCCAGCATTTT
TRBV20-1,.,TRBJ2-5,.,CSVENQETQYF,TGCAGTGTAGAGAACCAAGAGACCCAGTACTTC
TRBV7-9,.,TRBJ1-2,.,CASSMTIYGYTF,TGTGCCAGCAGCATGACTATCTATGGCTACACCTTC
TRBV6-4,.,TRBJ2-3,TRBD1,CASSPRAGTGTDTQYF,TGTGCCAGCAGTCCTAGGGCAGGGACAGGCACAGATACGCAGTATTTT
TRBV6-1,.,TRBJ2-7,TRBD1,CASSVNRGRSYEQYF,TGTGCCAGCAGTGTGAACAGGGGAAGGTCCTACGAGCAGTACTTC
TRBV6-6,.,TRBJ1-1,TRBD1,CASSYSQGESGAFF,TGTGCCAGCAGTTACTCCCAGGGGGAATCGGGGGCTTTCTTT
TRBV7-9,.,TRBJ1-1,TRBD1,CASSPDRAEAFF,TGTGCCAGCAGCCCTGACAGGGCTGAAGCTTTCTTT
TRBV27,.,TRBJ2-7,TRBD2,CASGTSGSYEQYF,TGTGCCAGCGGGACTAGCGGGAGCTACGAGCAGTACTTC
TRBV20-1,.,TRBJ2-7,.,CSARDIQVQYF,TGCAGTGCTAGAGACATTCAAGTGCAGTACTTC
TRBV27,.,TRBJ2-7,.,CASSAQGTYEQYF,TGTGCCAGCAGCGCACAGGGAACCTACGAGCAGTACTTC
TRBV21-1,.,TRBJ2-5,.,CASSRAGGQETQYF,TGTGCCAGCAGCAGGGCGGGAGGCCAAGAGACCCAGTACTTC
TRBV30,once,TRBJ1-1,.,CAWSVAVYEAFF,TGTGCCTGGAGTGTGGCCGTTTATGAAGCTTTCTTT